What follows are 18 T cell receptor beta chains derived from one specimen sequenced in a study of blood T cell repertoires in COVID-19. TCRdb's copy holds only in-frame clones and misses some; the assay was immunoSEQ multiplex PCR. In the table there are around 110,000 clones, approximately 86% of which are singletons. Sequenced material: peripheral blood. The receptors originated from a man aged 40-49 years with acute or convalescent COVID-19.

The chain is built from TRBV5-1 and TRBJ2-1; D remains unclear. CDR1 and CDR2 (germline): SGHRS, YFSETQ. The CDR3 covers 15 residues. V gave up 0 bases and J gave up 0 bases, with 7 bases separating them. CDR3 loop: CASSLEAYSYNEQFF. The CDR3 DNA reads as TGCGCCAGCAGCTTGGAAGCGTACTCCTACAATGAGCAGTTCTTC.

The J gene is TRBJ2-2, the V gene TRBV30, with a weak D call TRBD2 (7 bases). CDR1 and CDR2 from the germline V gene are GTSNPN and SVGIG (reference sequence). This CDR3 spans 15 amino acids. The V gene lost 0 bases and the J gene lost 6 bases, with 14 bases spanning the gap. Here the CDR3 DNA reads TGTGCCTGGAGTGTAGGTGGGAGGGGGGCCGGGGAGCTGTTTTTT. As protein: CAWSVGGRGAGELFF.

The rearrangement links TRBV18 to TRBJ2-2, with 9 bases fitting TRBD1. The CDR3 spans 15 residues. V lost 2 bases and J lost 6; bases outside the gene matches: 4. Germline V gene data show CDR1 as KGHSH and CDR2 as LQKENI. The CDR3 DNA is TGTGCCAGCTCACCAGTGGGACAGGGCTCCGGGGAGCTGTTTTTT. As protein: CASSPVGQGSGELFF.

The rearrangement links TRBV5-4 to TRBJ1-1; 8 nucleotides agree with TRBD1. After removal of 3 bases from V and 5 bases from J, the junction contained 12 bases not matched to a gene. This CDR3 comprises 16 residues. The germline V gene encodes CDR1 SGHNT and CDR2 YYREEE (reference sequence). This chain's CDR3 is CASSSGQGRIGTEAFF. CDR3 nucleotides: TGTGCCAGCAGCTCCGGACAGGGTAGGATCGGGACTGAAGCTTTCTTT.

V usage is TRBV6-6 and J usage is TRBJ2-7; D call uncertain. V lost 6 bases to trimming and J lost 0 bases, with 15 bases between them. Per germline, CDR1 MNHNY and CDR2 SVGAGI (reference sequence). The CDR3 is 15 residues long. DNA for the CDR3: TGTGCCAGCAGCCTCAGAGGCGAAGGCTCCTACGAGCAGTACTTC. Residues: CASSLRGEGSYEQYF.

V is TRBV2 and J is TRBJ1-6, with D uncertain. Per the germline V gene, CDR1 is SNHLY and CDR2 is FYNNEI. This CDR3 region has 16 residues. Deletions cut 5 bases from V and 9 bases from J, with 20 bases between. The CDR3 coding sequence is TGTGCCAGCAGTAGGCCGGACCCAGCGGTCGGTTCACCCCTCCACTTT. This encodes CASSRPDPAVGSPLHF.

The chain carries TRBV19 and TRBJ2-1, with a weak D call TRBD2 (6 bases). The V gene lost 2 bases and the J gene lost 8 bases, with 10 bases spanning the gap. Germline V gene data show CDR1 as LNHDA and CDR2 as SQIVND (reference sequence). The CDR3 runs to 13 residues. CDR3 amino acids: CASSITGVYEQFF. CDR3 coding DNA: TGTGCCAGTAGTATAACGGGAGTCTATGAGCAGTTCTTC.

This clone was found once. The chain carries TRBV13 and TRBJ1-4; 8 nucleotides align to TRBD1. CDR1 is PRHDT and CDR2 is FYEKMQ in the germline V gene (reference sequence). The V and J ends lost 5 bases and 5 bases, in that order; junction bases with no gene match: 4. This CDR3 is 14 amino acids long. The CDR3 here is CASSPTGENEKLFF. CDR3 nucleotide sequence: TGTGCCAGCAGCCCGACAGGGGAGAATGAAAAACTGTTTTTT.

The chain employs TRBV15 and TRBJ2-3; the D gene is possibly TRBD1 (7 bases). CDR1 is LNHNV, CDR2 YYDKDF, per germline (reference sequence). The CDR3 extends over 15 amino acids. Trimming shortened V by 4 bases and J by 4 bases, and 15 bases separated the two germline ends. CDR3 sequence (DNA): TGTGCCACCAGCACAATCGACAGGGACTCAGATACGCAGTATTTT. Residues: CATSTIDRDSDTQYF.

This chain connects TRBV27 to TRBJ2-2, with TRBD2 as a possible D gene (6 bases). CDR1 is MNHEY, CDR2 SMNVEV, per germline (reference sequence). The CDR3 is made up of 14 amino acids. V lost 3 bases and J lost 7, with 12 bases in between. Written as DNA, the CDR3 is TGTGCCAGCAGTTTGGGGGGACTGGTCGGGGAGCTGTTTTTT. It encodes CASSLGGLVGELFF.

This clone was detected only a few times. The J gene is TRBJ2-7, the V gene TRBV7-2; 10 bases agree with TRBD2. Trimming removed 5 bases from V and 2 bases from J; junction bases left unmatched: 6. The germline gives CDR1 SGHTA, CDR2 FQGNSA. CDR3 size: 15 residues. The DNA of the CDR3 is TGTGCCAGCAGCCCGAGGACTAGCGGCACCTACGAGCAGTACTTC. Amino acids: CASSPRTSGTYEQYF.

This sequence joins TRBV5-1 and TRBJ2-7; maybe TRBD1 (5 bases). V was cut by 0 bases and J by 6 bases, with 22 bases left in between. Per the germline V gene, CDR1 is SGHRS and CDR2 is YFSETQ. The CDR3 extends over 17 amino acids. In nucleotides, the CDR3 is TGCGCCAGCAGCTTGGTTTTTATGGGGCTAGGGTCTGGCGAGCAGTACTTC. Amino acid sequence: CASSLVFMGLGSGEQYF.

The chain recombines TRBV19 with TRBJ2-4, with 8 bases identical to TRBD2. The CDR3 has 16 amino acids. V dropped 5 bases and J dropped 1; count of bases not matched to a gene: 7. Looked up from germline, CDR1 is LNHDA and CDR2 is SQIVND (reference sequence). The CDR3 protein is CASSPPRGAAKNIQYF. CDR3 DNA sequence: TGTGCCAGTAGTCCCCCGCGGGGGGCGGCCAAAAACATTCAGTACTTC. The entire variable domain, with the rest obtained from reference TRBV19 and TRBJ2-4, is as follows: DGGITQSPKYLFRKEGQNVTLSCEQNLNHDAMYWYRQDPGQGLRLIYYSQIVNDFQKGDIAEGYSVSREKKESFPLTVTSAQKNPTAFYLCASSPPRGAAKNIQYFGAGTRLSVL.

This clone was detected once. This chain uses TRBV29-1 with TRBJ1-2, with TRBD1 identical over 9 bases. The V and J ends lost 0 bases and 7 bases, in that order; junction bases with no gene match: 3. The CDR3 consists of 13 residues. Germline V CDR1 and CDR2: SQVTM, ANQGSEA. CDR3 sequence (DNA): TGCAGCGTTGAAGATAGGGACAGGGCTGGCTACACCTTC. Its protein is CSVEDRDRAGYTF.

The gene calls are TRBV6-1 and TRBJ2-1; TRBD2 aligns across 11 bases. Germline V gene lookup returns CDR1 MNHNS and CDR2 SASEGT. This CDR3 spans 16 amino acids. J lost 7 bases, V lost 1 base, and 6 bases had no gene match. CDR3 amino acids: CASSEVSGRAKNEQFF. The DNA for the CDR3 is TGTGCCAGCAGTGAAGTTAGCGGGAGGGCGAAAAATGAGCAGTTCTTC.

This chain links TRBV6-6 with TRBJ1-5; D not resolved. The CDR3 extends over 13 amino acids. V gave up 7 bases and J gave up 3 bases, with 10 bases separating them. Per germline, CDR1 MNHNY and CDR2 SVGAGI (reference sequence). The CDR3 DNA sequence: TGTGCCAGCAATTCTTGGGCCAATCAGCCCCAGCATTTT. Translated: CASNSWANQPQHF.

The genes are TRBV6-5 and TRBJ1-2, with TRBD1 matching 8 bases. V shed 0 bases, J shed 3 bases, and the junction held 6 bases outside the gene matches. Germline CDR1 and CDR2: MNHEY and SVGAGI. CDR3 length equals 16 residues. The CDR3 bases are TGTGCCAGCAGTTACTCCGGAACAGGGGGACACTATGGCTACACCTTC. Amino acid sequence: CASSYSGTGGHYGYTF.

This chain connects TRBV5-1 to TRBJ1-6; 10 bases agree with TRBD1. From germline, CDR1 is SGHRS and CDR2 YFSETQ. The CDR3 spans 15 residues. The ends lost 4 bases at V and 9 bases at J; junction bases unmatched: 7. CDR3 nucleotide sequence: TGCGCCAGCAGCCCGGGACAGGGGCAGGGTTCACCCCTCCACTTT. This translates into CASSPGQGQGSPLHF.